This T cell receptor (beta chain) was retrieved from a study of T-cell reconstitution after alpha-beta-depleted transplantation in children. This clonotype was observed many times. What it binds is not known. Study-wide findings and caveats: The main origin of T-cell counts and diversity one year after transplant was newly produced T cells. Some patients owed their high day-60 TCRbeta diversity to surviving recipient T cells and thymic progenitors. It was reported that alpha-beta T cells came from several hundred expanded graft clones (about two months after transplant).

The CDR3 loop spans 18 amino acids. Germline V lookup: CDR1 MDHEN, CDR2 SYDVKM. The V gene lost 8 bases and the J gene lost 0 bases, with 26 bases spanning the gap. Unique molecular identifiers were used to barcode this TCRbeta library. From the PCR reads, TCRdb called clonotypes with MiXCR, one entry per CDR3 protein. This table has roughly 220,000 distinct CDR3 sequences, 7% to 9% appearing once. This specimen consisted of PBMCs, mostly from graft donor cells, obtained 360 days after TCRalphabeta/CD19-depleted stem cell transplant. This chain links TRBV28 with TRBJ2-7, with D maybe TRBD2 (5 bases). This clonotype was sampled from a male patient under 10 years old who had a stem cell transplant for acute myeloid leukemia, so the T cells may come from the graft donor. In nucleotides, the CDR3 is TGTGCCAGCTCCCCCCGCGACTACGGGAAAACTCGCTCCTACGAGCAGTACTTC. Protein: CASSPRDYGKTRSYEQYF.